Following are 19 T cell receptor beta chains from one sample sequenced in a study of blood T cell repertoires in COVID-19 (dated by TCRdb to about 2020). Libraries came from the immunoSEQ multiplex PCR assay. Sourced from immuneACCESS, this table was stored by TCRdb with only in-frame sequences that have V and J called. A share of the clones is absent; for the studies checked, an unresolved V gene accounts for under half, and the remainder has no known explanation. Present in this sample are 240,000 or so clones, approximately 86% of which were seen just once. The ten largest clonotypes hold more than 6.5% of the sample. The sample comprised peripheral blood. The receptors stem from an older woman with active or convalescent COVID-19.

The rearrangement links TRBV29-1 to TRBJ1-2, with 7 positions matching TRBD1. V dropped 6 bases and J dropped 6; count of bases not matched to a gene: 13. The CDR3 is 14 residues long. Germline V lookup: CDR1 SQVTM, CDR2 ANQGSEA. CDR3 in amino acids: CSVSYRTGWDGYTF. CDR3 sequence (DNA): TGCAGCGTCTCCTACAGGACAGGCTGGGATGGCTACACCTTC.

The rearrangement joins TRBV14 to TRBJ2-1, with 8 bases that match TRBD1. The V gene end was trimmed by 5 bases and the J gene end by 2 bases; junction bases not matched to a gene: 5. In germline, CDR1 is SGHDN, CDR2 FVKESK. This CDR3 is built from 15 residues. The DNA of the CDR3 is TGTGCCAGCAGCGCGGGACAGGTGACCTACAATGAGCAGTTCTTC. It specifies CASSAGQVTYNEQFF.

The chain is built from TRBV6-6 and TRBJ1-2; D remains ambiguous. Trimming removed 5 bases from V and 8 bases from J, with 12 bases in between. The germline V gene encodes CDR1 MNHNY and CDR2 SVGAGI (reference sequence). CDR3 size: 12 residues. This chain's CDR3 is CASSQAGAGYTF. CDR3 DNA: TGTGCCAGCAGTCAGGCAGGTGCCGGCTACACCTTC.

The chain employs TRBV7-2 and TRBJ2-3; weak D call: TRBD2 (6 bases). The CDR3 contains 14 residues. Trimming pared 5 bases from V and 2 bases from J, leaving 11 bases between. The germline V gene has CDR1 SGHTA and CDR2 FQGNSA. CDR3: CASSPGTFTDTQYF. Written as DNA, the CDR3 is TGTGCCAGCAGCCCGGGGACTTTCACAGATACGCAGTATTTT.

DNA for the CDR3: TGCGCCAGCAGCCAAGAAGGCCTAGCGGGGGTTAGCACAGATACGCAGTATTTT. It encodes CASSQEGLAGVSTDTQYF. The chain recombines TRBV4-1 with TRBJ2-3; 10 bases line up with TRBD2. Germline CDR1 and CDR2: MGHRA and YSYEKL. Trimming took 0 bases from V and 0 from J; bases not matched to a gene: 6. The CDR3 sequence is 18 residues long.

V usage is TRBV6-2 or TRBV6-3 and J usage is TRBJ2-3, with D perhaps matching TRBD2 (6 bases). V was shortened by 2 bases and J by 0 bases, with 15 bases between the two germline ends. The CDR3 spans 17 residues. Germline values: CDR1 MNHEY, CDR2 SVGEGT. CDR3 in amino acids: CASSYRGDGSSTDTQYF. CDR3 nucleotide sequence: TGTGCCAGCAGTTACCGCGGGGACGGGTCTAGCACAGATACGCAGTATTTT.

The chain combines TRBV9 with TRBJ2-2; D remains ambiguous. V was trimmed by 2 bases and J by 2 bases, leaving 4 bases between them. From germline, CDR1 is SGDLS and CDR2 YYNGEE. The CDR3 loop spans 13 amino acids. In DNA form, the CDR3 reads TGTGCCAGCAGCGTTCAAAACACCGGGGAGCTGTTTTTT. This codes for CASSVQNTGELFF.

The chain has TRBV6-5 and TRBJ1-6, with 7 bases identical to TRBD1. The CDR3 loop spans 14 amino acids. Germline CDR1 is MNHEY and CDR2 is SVGAGI. With 7 bases clipped from V and 2 bases from J, the junction kept 2 bases outside the gene matches. The CDR3 DNA reads TGTGCCAGCAAAGGGACAGCCTATAATTCACCCCTCCACTTT. Protein sequence: CASKGTAYNSPLHF.

The genes are TRBV6-5 and TRBJ2-7; no firm D call. The V gene lost 7 bases and the J gene lost 4 bases, with 8 bases spanning the gap. This CDR3 comprises 11 residues. Germline assignment: CDR1 MNHEY and CDR2 SVGAGI. CDR3 amino acids: CASITDYEQYF. In nucleotides, the CDR3 is TGTGCCAGCATCACTGATTACGAGCAGTACTTC.

This clone appeared a single time. The J gene is TRBJ1-2, the V gene TRBV5-1; a weak D match, TRBD1 (6 bases). The CDR3 runs to 14 residues. Germline V gene lookup returns CDR1 SGHRS and CDR2 YFSETQ. V gave up 3 bases and J gave up 0 bases, with 9 bases separating them. In nucleotides, the CDR3 is TGCGCCAGCAGCTACAGGGTCTCTAACTATGGCTACACCTTC. Translation gives CASSYRVSNYGYTF. The entire variable domain, with the rest obtained from reference TRBV5-1 and TRBJ1-2, is as follows: KAGVTQTPRYLIKTRGQQVTLSCSPISGHRSVSWYQQTPGQGLQFLFEYFSETQRNKGNFPGRFSGRQFSNSRSEMNVSTLELGDSALYLCASSYRVSNYGYTFGSGTRLTVV.

The chain couples TRBV6-5 to TRBJ1-4; D ambiguous. The CDR3 has 12 amino acids. CDR1 and CDR2 (germline): MNHEY, SVGAGI. V was cut by 6 bases and J by 5 bases, with 7 bases left in between. CDR3 residues: CASSPGNEKLFF. CDR3 bases: TGTGCCAGCAGCCCGGGGAATGAAAAACTGTTTTTT.

As concerns this clone: This sample also contains other DNA sequences that code for the same CDR3. The chain links TRBV6-5 to TRBJ1-1; possibly TRBD1 for D (5 bases). Germline V gene data show CDR1 as MNHEY and CDR2 as SVGAGI. V lost 5 bases, J lost 8 bases, and 9 bases lay in between. The CDR3 length is 11 residues. CDR3 sequence (DNA): TGTGCCAGCAGTCGGGGGAGGGAAGCTTTCTTT. Its protein is CASSRGREAFF.

The chain carries TRBV5-4 and TRBJ2-7; 9 bases are a match to TRBD1. V lost 3 bases to trimming and J lost 3 bases; unmatched junction nucleotides: 4. Germline CDR1 is SGHNT and CDR2 is YYREEE (reference sequence). There are 14 residues in the CDR3. The CDR3 DNA is TGTGCCAGCAGCTCTGGACAGGGGTTCTACGAGCAGTACTTC. This encodes CASSSGQGFYEQYF.

The chain carries TRBV18 and TRBJ1-6; perhaps TRBD1 as D (5 bases). CDR3 length: 14 residues. Deletions cut 4 bases from V and 8 bases from J, with 12 bases between. In germline, CDR1 is KGHSH, CDR2 LQKENI. DNA of the CDR3: TGTGCCAGCTCACAAGACAGCAGGGATTCACCCCTCCACTTT. Its protein product is CASSQDSRDSPLHF.

The rearrangement uses TRBV10-3 and TRBJ2-2, with D perhaps matching TRBD1 (6 bases). CDR1 and CDR2 from the germline V gene are ENHRY and SYGVKD. The CDR3 covers 13 residues. The germline V and J ends were trimmed by 6 bases and 5 bases, with 10 bases remaining between them. The CDR3 nucleotides are TGTGCCATCAGCCCACAGGGAACCGGGGAGCTGTTTTTT. This codes for CAISPQGTGELFF.

This chain connects TRBV19 to TRBJ2-3; possibly TRBD1 for D (5 bases). CDR3 size: 15 residues. Germline loops: CDR1 LNHDA, CDR2 SQIVND (reference sequence). V shed 4 bases and J shed 0 bases, with 11 bases lying between them. This CDR3 is CASSRRTPSTDTQYF. The CDR3 bases are TGTGCCAGTAGTAGAAGGACACCCAGCACAGATACGCAGTATTTT. Combining the CDR3 with reference TRBV19 and TRBJ2-3 gives the whole variable domain DGGITQSPKYLFRKEGQNVTLSCEQNLNHDAMYWYRQDPGQGLRLIYYSQIVNDFQKGDIAEGYSVSREKKESFPLTVTSAQKNPTAFYLCASSRRTPSTDTQYFGPGTRLTVL.

A note on this clone: Compared with germline, one end of the junction differs, possibly owing to a read error. The V and J genes are TRBV19 and TRBJ2-2, with a tentative D call TRBD2 (7 bases). The CDR3 totals 16 residues. Germline CDR1 LNHDA, CDR2 SQIVND (reference sequence). CDR3 DNA sequence: TGTGCTAGTACGAGAGGGCGGGGGCCTAACACCGGGGAGCTGTTTTTT. This codes for CASTRGRGPNTGELFF. The entire variable domain, with the rest obtained from reference TRBV19 and TRBJ2-2, is as follows: DGGITQSPKYLFRKEGQNVTLSCEQNLNHDAMYWYRQDPGQGLRLIYYSQIVNDFQKGDIAEGYSVSREKKESFPLTVTSAQKNPTAFYLCASTRGRGPNTGELFFGEGSRLTVL.

This clone was recorded a few times. V usage is TRBV29-1 and J usage is TRBJ1-1, with D possibly being TRBD1 (5 bases). The germline gives CDR1 SQVTM, CDR2 ANQGSEA. The germline V and J ends were trimmed by 3 bases and 5 bases, with 19 bases remaining between them. This CDR3 has 15 amino acids. The DNA for the CDR3 is TGCAGCGTTGAGGCCGGGACGGGAGGGAGGACTGAAGCTTTCTTT. This translates into CSVEAGTGGRTEAFF.

The chain joins TRBV7-2 to TRBJ2-3, with TRBD2 as a possible D gene (5 bases). V was clipped by 2 bases and J by 5 bases, with 11 bases between them. The CDR3 extends over 14 amino acids. From germline, CDR1 is SGHTA and CDR2 FQGNSA. The DNA for the CDR3 is TGTGCCAGCAGCTTAATCGGGGATAGAGATACGCAGTATTTT. It is translated as CASSLIGDRDTQYF.